The 30 T cell receptor beta chains below all came from one sample that was sequenced in a study of OX40 agonist ivuxolimab in advanced cancers. Repertoires were generated with immunoSEQ multiplex PCR, while TCRdb's copy carries only in-frame clones and drops some. The sample contains roughly 80,000 clones, approximately 89% of which appear only once. Sequencing was performed on CD4+ or CD8+ T cells sorted from blood, taken in a trial of the OX40 agonist ivuxolimab. Receptors originate from an adult with an advanced solid tumor such as melanoma, head and neck, liver or kidney cancer.

This rearrangement joins TRBV7-8 to TRBJ2-7; 12 positions match TRBD2. The CDR3 totals 14 residues. The germline V gene encodes CDR1 SGHVS and CDR2 FQNEAQ. J gave up 4 bases and V 8 bases, and 6 bases lay outside the gene matches. The CDR3 DNA reads TGTGCCAGCTCCAGGCTAGCGGGAGGGTACGAGCAGTACTTC. This gives the protein CASSRLAGGYEQYF.

The rearrangement uses TRBV7-9 and TRBJ2-5; D remains ambiguous. V was cut by 5 bases and J by 4 bases, with 5 bases left in between. Germline V gene data show CDR1 as SEHNR and CDR2 as FQNEAQ (reference sequence). The CDR3 length is 11 residues. This CDR3 reads CASSIGETQYF. The DNA for the CDR3 is TGTGCCAGCAGCATAGGAGAGACCCAGTACTTC.

This clone has just one count. This chain joins TRBV29-1 and TRBJ2-3, with 7 positions matching TRBD1. The CDR3 covers 12 residues. CDR1 is SQVTM, CDR2 ANQGSEA, per germline. Here the CDR3 reads CSIQGSTDTQYF. CDR3 nucleotides: TGCAGTATACAGGGGTCCACAGATACGCAGTATTTT.

This clone was counted only a few times. The chain recombines TRBV6-5 with TRBJ1-2; unclear D gene. The V end was cut by 6 bases, the J end by 5 bases, with 13 bases between. The CDR3 is 13 amino acids. CDR1 is MNHEY, CDR2 SVGAGI, per germline. CDR3 amino acids: CASRPPSGYGYTF. In DNA, the CDR3 is TGTGCCAGCAGGCCCCCAAGCGGTTATGGCTACACCTTC.

The chain couples TRBV27 to TRBJ1-1, with a possible D match to TRBD1 (5 bases). V was clipped by 2 bases and J by 4 bases, with 17 bases between them. Per the germline V gene, CDR1 is MNHEY and CDR2 is SMNVEV (reference sequence). This CDR3 spans 16 amino acids. Written as DNA, the CDR3 is TGTGCCAGCAGTTTAATGACGGGGGGTTCGGGCACTGAAGCTTTCTTT. Its translation is CASSLMTGGSGTEAFF.

The chain links TRBV19 to TRBJ2-5, with 9 positions matching TRBD1. The J segment lost 5 bases and the V segment lost 4 bases, leaving 14 bases of the junction unmatched. Per germline, CDR1 LNHDA and CDR2 SQIVND (reference sequence). The CDR3 loop spans 17 amino acids. CDR3 bases: TGTGCCAGTAGTACGGGGACAGGGAAGGTAAATTGGGAGACCCAGTACTTC. Protein product: CASSTGTGKVNWETQYF.

This sequence joins TRBV19 and TRBJ1-1; maybe TRBD1 (6 bases). Germline V gene sequence: CDR1 LNHDA, CDR2 SQIVND (reference sequence). The V and J ends lost 7 bases and 0 bases respectively, with 12 bases between them. The CDR3 is 14 residues long. The CDR3 spells CASTLGGVNTEAFF. The CDR3 region has the DNA TGTGCCAGTACCCTAGGGGGGGTGAACACTGAAGCTTTCTTT.

The chain uses TRBV6-5 and TRBJ1-1; D is perhaps TRBD1 (5 bases). The V and J ends lost 1 base and 10 bases respectively, with 16 bases between them. From germline, CDR1 is MNHEY and CDR2 SVGAGI. This CDR3 region has 14 residues. This CDR3 is CASSYWVGGERAFF. Here the CDR3 DNA reads TGTGCCAGCAGTTACTGGGTTGGGGGAGAAAGAGCTTTCTTT.

The rearrangement links TRBV11-3 to TRBJ2-7; 8 nucleotides line up with TRBD1. Germline trimming cut 5 bases from V and 2 bases from J; bases unmatched to any gene: 8. This CDR3 contains 15 residues. The germline V gene encodes CDR1 SGHNT and CDR2 YENEEA. The CDR3 spells CASSGGQGVTYEQYF. CDR3 nucleotides: TGTGCCAGCAGCGGCGGACAGGGAGTTACCTACGAGCAGTACTTC.

The chain joins TRBV27 to TRBJ2-7; D possibly matches TRBD1 or TRBD2 (5 bases each). This CDR3 spans 16 amino acids. V lost 0 bases and J lost 5, with 17 bases in between. Germline V gene lookup returns CDR1 MNHEY and CDR2 SMNVEV (reference sequence). CDR3 residues: CASSLSRGATWHEQYF. CDR3 DNA sequence: TGTGCCAGCAGTTTATCGAGAGGGGCCACGTGGCACGAGCAGTACTTC.

There are a few counts of this clone. This rearrangement joins TRBV7-2 to TRBJ2-1; 13 nucleotides align to TRBD2. This CDR3 region has 15 residues. V was clipped by 4 bases and J by 6 bases; unmatched bases: 3. CDR1 and CDR2 (germline): SGHTA, FQGNSA. The CDR3 here is CASSSGLAGANEQFF. The CDR3 nucleotides are TGTGCCAGCAGCTCAGGACTAGCGGGAGCCAATGAGCAGTTCTTC.

The V and J genes are TRBV29-1 and TRBJ2-3; 8 bases line up with TRBD1. The CDR3 extends over 12 amino acids. Germline V gene sequence: CDR1 SQVTM, CDR2 ANQGSEA. V gave up 7 bases and J gave up 4 bases; unmatched junction bases: 4. The CDR3 DNA sequence: TGCAGCGATCAGGGGGCCGCAGATACGCAGTATTTT. Amino acid sequence: CSDQGAADTQYF.

This rearrangement joins TRBV2 to TRBJ1-1, with D uncertain. Trimming stripped 3 bases from V and 0 bases from J, with 11 bases between. The CDR3 extends over 15 amino acids. Germline-derived CDR1 and CDR2 are SNHLY and FYNNEI. The DNA of the CDR3 is TGTGCCAGCAGTGAGAGGAGGGCTATGAACACTGAAGCTTTCTTT. It encodes CASSERRAMNTEAFF.

This sequence joins TRBV6-5 and TRBJ2-7, with D unresolved. V gave up 2 bases and J gave up 6 bases, with 14 bases separating them. Germline V gives CDR1 MNHEY, CDR2 SVGAGI. This CDR3 is built from 14 residues. The CDR3 loop reads CASSYGNSLGEQYF. The CDR3 DNA follows: TGTGCCAGCAGTTACGGGAACTCTTTAGGCGAGCAGTACTTC.

The V and J genes are TRBV28 and TRBJ1-3, with TRBD1 as a possible D gene (6 bases). The CDR3 consists of 15 residues. The germline V gene encodes CDR1 MDHEN and CDR2 SYDVKM. The germline V and J ends were trimmed by 6 bases and 2 bases, with 14 bases remaining between them. The CDR3 loop is CASSPGGGPGNTIYF. The CDR3 DNA reads TGTGCCAGCAGCCCCGGGGGGGGCCCTGGAAACACCATATATTTT.

This clone was seen a single time. V is TRBV5-6 and J is TRBJ2-3; 7 bases match TRBD2. CDR1 and CDR2 from the germline V gene are SGHDT and YYEEEE. Unmatched junction bases numbered 8, after V lost 2 bases and J lost 5 bases. This CDR3 contains 15 residues. The CDR3 loop reads CASSFLGRAGDTQYF. The CDR3 region has the DNA TGTGCCAGCAGCTTTTTGGGGAGGGCCGGAGATACGCAGTATTTT.

The chain employs TRBV9 and TRBJ2-7, with D hard to call. Germline CDR1 reads SGDLS; CDR2 reads YYNGEE. V shed 3 bases and J shed 4 bases, with 8 bases lying between them. The CDR3 is 12 residues long. The CDR3 DNA is TGTGCCAGCAGCGGGAACGGGTACGAGCAGTACTTC. Amino acid sequence: CASSGNGYEQYF.

The chain carries TRBV7-2 and TRBJ2-1; D not resolved. The length of the CDR3 is 14 residues. The germline V gene has CDR1 SGHTA and CDR2 FQGNSA. Between the trimmed V and J ends, which lost 6 bases and 2 bases, there was a span of 11 bases. CDR3 residues: CASRFGRAYNEQFF. The DNA for the CDR3 is TGTGCCAGCAGGTTTGGACGCGCCTACAATGAGCAGTTCTTC.

V is TRBV6-5 and J is TRBJ1-5; D not resolved. The CDR3 is 15 residues long. Germline V gene data show CDR1 as MNHEY and CDR2 as SVGAGI. The V and J ends lost 5 bases and 0 bases respectively, with 11 bases between them. CDR3 protein: CASSNGGPSNQPQHF. Written as DNA, the CDR3 is TGTGCCAGCAGTAATGGAGGGCCTAGCAATCAGCCCCAGCATTTT.

The CDR3 spells CASSLGQGGRDGYTF. CDR3 nucleotides: TGTGCCAGCAGCTTAGGGCAGGGAGGTCGCGATGGCTACACCTTC. V gene TRBV7-9 combines with J gene TRBJ1-2, with TRBD1 as a possible D gene (5 bases). Germline V gene sequence: CDR1 SEHNR, CDR2 FQNEAQ (reference sequence). This CDR3 has 15 amino acids. Trimming pared 1 base from V and 6 bases from J, leaving 15 bases between.

The chain couples TRBV5-1 to TRBJ1-2; D might be TRBD1 (6 bases). Germline V CDR1 and CDR2: SGHRS, YFSETQ. The germline V and J ends were trimmed by 0 bases and 7 bases, with 16 bases remaining between them. This CDR3 is built from 15 residues. The CDR3 protein is CASSLEPGVRGGYTF. CDR3 nucleotide sequence: TGCGCCAGCAGCTTGGAACCAGGGGTCAGGGGTGGCTACACCTTC. The full variable domain, completed using reference TRBV5-1 and TRBJ1-2, is KAGVTQTPRYLIKTRGQQVTLSCSPISGHRSVSWYQQTPGQGLQFLFEYFSETQRNKGNFPGRFSGRQFSNSRSEMNVSTLELGDSALYLCASSLEPGVRGGYTFGSGTRLTVV.

J is TRBJ2-3 and V is TRBV2; 7 bases agree with TRBD1. V shed 6 bases, J shed 1 base, and the junction held 7 bases outside the gene matches. Germline loops: CDR1 SNHLY, CDR2 FYNNEI. The CDR3 loop spans 15 amino acids. CDR3: CASRTQGSGTDTQYF. CDR3 bases: TGTGCCAGCAGGACACAGGGGAGCGGCACAGATACGCAGTATTTT.

V usage is TRBV4-2 and J usage is TRBJ2-3, with D possibly matching TRBD2 (6 bases). The CDR3 runs to 18 residues. V dropped 4 bases and J dropped 2 bases, with 22 bases sitting between them. Germline CDR1 and CDR2: LGHNA and YNFKEQ. The CDR3 here is CASSPDPLTSSSTDTQYF. The CDR3 coding sequence is TGTGCCAGCAGCCCAGACCCTTTAACTAGCTCGTCCACAGATACGCAGTATTTT.

The count of this clone is one. This chain joins TRBV6-1 and TRBJ1-2; TRBD1 might be the D (5 bases). Trimming took off 7 bases at V and 5 bases at J, with 17 bases between the two ends. From germline, CDR1 is MNHNS and CDR2 SASEGT. CDR3 size: 14 residues. Here the CDR3 DNA reads TGTGCCAGCACCCCGGGTGGGGGGATGTATGGCTACACCTTC. Its protein product is CASTPGGGMYGYTF.

The chain has TRBV5-4 and TRBJ2-1; TRBD1 aligns across 12 bases. With 4 bases clipped from V and 6 bases from J, the junction kept 5 bases outside the gene matches. The germline CDR1 and CDR2 sequences are SGHNT and YYREEE (reference sequence). There are 15 residues in the CDR3. The CDR3 nucleotides are TGTGCCAGCAGCCGGGACAGGGGGCGCGTCAATGAGCAGTTCTTC. Translating gives CASSRDRGRVNEQFF.

J is TRBJ2-7 and V is TRBV7-6, with a tentative D call TRBD1 (6 bases). Trimming shortened V by 5 bases and J by 2 bases, and 19 bases separated the two germline ends. Germline CDR1 is SGHVS and CDR2 is FNYEAQ. This CDR3 spans 16 amino acids. CDR3 protein: CASSPSSAGVAYEQYF. The CDR3 DNA follows: TGTGCCAGCAGCCCTAGCTCGGCAGGGGTTGCCTACGAGCAGTACTTC.

The J gene is TRBJ1-4, the V gene TRBV6-5; 8 bases are shared with TRBD1. The V segment lost 6 bases and the J segment 6 bases; nucleotides outside the gene matches: 6. Germline-derived CDR1 and CDR2 are MNHEY and SVGAGI. CDR3 size: 14 residues. CDR3 DNA sequence: TGTGCCAGCAGCAACGACAGGGGTGATGAAAAACTGTTTTTT. This sequence encodes CASSNDRGDEKLFF.

As regards this clone: Distinct nucleotide sequences in the sample also encode this CDR3. The genes are TRBV6-5 and TRBJ2-2, with TRBD1 matching 9 bases. The CDR3 covers 16 residues. The germline V gene has CDR1 MNHEY and CDR2 SVGAGI. J lost 5 bases, V lost 4 bases, and 8 bases had no gene match. The CDR3 bases are TGTGCCAGCAGTTCTCCCGGGACAGGGAGAACCGGGGAGCTGTTTTTT. It yields the protein CASSSPGTGRTGELFF.

The CDR3 region has the DNA TGTGCCAGCAGCGTAGACGCCCGGGGGGGCCGATACAATGAGCAGTTCTTC. This sequence encodes CASSVDARGGRYNEQFF. The rearrangement joins TRBV9 to TRBJ2-1; 8 bases align to TRBD2. The CDR3 runs 17 residues. J gave up 4 bases and V 0 bases, and 9 bases lay outside the gene matches. Per germline, CDR1 SGDLS and CDR2 YYNGEE.

The chain has TRBV7-8 and TRBJ1-1, with 11 positions matching TRBD1. The germline gives CDR1 SGHVS, CDR2 FQNEAQ. Losses at the gene ends were 1 base for V and 0 bases for J; bases not matched to a gene: 16. This CDR3 comprises 21 residues. The CDR3 here is CASSLEGAINWDRGMNTEAFF. For the CDR3, the DNA is TGTGCCAGCAGCTTAGAGGGGGCGATCAACTGGGACAGGGGGATGAACACTGAAGCTTTCTTT.